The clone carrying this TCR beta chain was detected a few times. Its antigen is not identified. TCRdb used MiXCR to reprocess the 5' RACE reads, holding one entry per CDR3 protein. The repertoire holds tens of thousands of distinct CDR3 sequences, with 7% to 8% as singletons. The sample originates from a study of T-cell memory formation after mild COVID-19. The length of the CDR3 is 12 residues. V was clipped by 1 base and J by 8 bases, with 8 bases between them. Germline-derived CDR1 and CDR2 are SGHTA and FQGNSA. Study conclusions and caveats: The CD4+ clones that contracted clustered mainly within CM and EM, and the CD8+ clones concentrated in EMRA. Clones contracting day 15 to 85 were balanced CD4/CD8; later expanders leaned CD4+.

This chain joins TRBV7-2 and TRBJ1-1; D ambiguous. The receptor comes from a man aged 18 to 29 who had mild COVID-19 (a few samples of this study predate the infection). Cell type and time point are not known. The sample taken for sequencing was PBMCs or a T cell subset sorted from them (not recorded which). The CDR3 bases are TGTGCCAGCAGCTTAGGCCCGGCAGAAGCTTTCTTT. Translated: CASSLGPAEAFF.